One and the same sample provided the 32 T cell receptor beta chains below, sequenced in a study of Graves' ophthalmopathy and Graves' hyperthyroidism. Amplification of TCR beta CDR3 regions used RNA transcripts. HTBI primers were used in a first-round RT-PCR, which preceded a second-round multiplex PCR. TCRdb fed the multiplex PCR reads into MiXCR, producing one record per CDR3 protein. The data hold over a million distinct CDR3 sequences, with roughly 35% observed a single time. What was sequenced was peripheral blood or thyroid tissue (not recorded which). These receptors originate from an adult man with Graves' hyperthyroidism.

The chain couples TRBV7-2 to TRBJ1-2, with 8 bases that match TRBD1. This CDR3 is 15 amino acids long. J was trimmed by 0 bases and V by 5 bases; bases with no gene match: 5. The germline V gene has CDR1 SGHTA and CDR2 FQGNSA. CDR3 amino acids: CASSRDRRANYGYTF. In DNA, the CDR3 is TGTGCCAGCAGCCGGGACAGGCGAGCTAACTATGGCTACACCTTC.

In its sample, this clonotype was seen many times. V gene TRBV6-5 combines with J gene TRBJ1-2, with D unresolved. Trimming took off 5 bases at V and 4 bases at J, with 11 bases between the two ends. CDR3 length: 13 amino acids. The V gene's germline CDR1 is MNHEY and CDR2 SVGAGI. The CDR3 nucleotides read TGTGCCAGCAGTGAAGGGCTGGGCTATGGCTACACCTTC. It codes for CASSEGLGYGYTF.

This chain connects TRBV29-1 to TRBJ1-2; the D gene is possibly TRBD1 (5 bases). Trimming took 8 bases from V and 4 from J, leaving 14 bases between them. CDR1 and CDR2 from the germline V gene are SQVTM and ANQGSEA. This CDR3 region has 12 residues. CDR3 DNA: TGCAGCTCGGACGGGGGGACCTATGGCTACACCTTC. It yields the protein CSSDGGTYGYTF. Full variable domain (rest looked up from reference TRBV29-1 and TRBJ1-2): SAVISQKPSRDICQRGTSLTIQCQVDSQVTMMFWYRQQPGQSLTLIATANQGSEATYESGFVIDKFPISRPNLTFSTLTVSNMSPEDSSIYLCSSDGGTYGYTFGSGTRLTVV.

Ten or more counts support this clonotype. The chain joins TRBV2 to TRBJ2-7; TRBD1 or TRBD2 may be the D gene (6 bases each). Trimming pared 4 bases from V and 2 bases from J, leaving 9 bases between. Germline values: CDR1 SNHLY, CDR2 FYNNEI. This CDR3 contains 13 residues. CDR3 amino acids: CASSGGAAYEQYF. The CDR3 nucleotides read TGTGCCAGCAGTGGGGGGGCCGCCTACGAGCAGTACTTC.

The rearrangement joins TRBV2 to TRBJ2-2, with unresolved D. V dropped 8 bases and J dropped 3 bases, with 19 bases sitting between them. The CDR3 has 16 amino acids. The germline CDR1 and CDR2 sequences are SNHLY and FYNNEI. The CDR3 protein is CASALRSSGYTGELFF. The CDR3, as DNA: TGTGCCAGCGCTTTGAGATCTTCCGGGTACACCGGGGAGCTGTTTTTT.

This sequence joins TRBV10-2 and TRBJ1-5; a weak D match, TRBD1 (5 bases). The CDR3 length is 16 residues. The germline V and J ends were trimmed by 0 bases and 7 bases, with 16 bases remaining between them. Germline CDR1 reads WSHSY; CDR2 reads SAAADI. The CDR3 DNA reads TGCGCCAGCAGTGAGTCGACTGGCAGGGATGGGCAGCCCCAGCATTTT. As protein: CASSESTGRDGQPQHF.

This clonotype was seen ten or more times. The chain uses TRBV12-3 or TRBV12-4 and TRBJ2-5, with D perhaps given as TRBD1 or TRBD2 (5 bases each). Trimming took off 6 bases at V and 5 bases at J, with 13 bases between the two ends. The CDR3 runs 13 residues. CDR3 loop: CASRGRTGETQYF. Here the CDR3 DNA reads TGTGCCAGCAGGGGACGAACCGGGGAGACCCAGTACTTC.

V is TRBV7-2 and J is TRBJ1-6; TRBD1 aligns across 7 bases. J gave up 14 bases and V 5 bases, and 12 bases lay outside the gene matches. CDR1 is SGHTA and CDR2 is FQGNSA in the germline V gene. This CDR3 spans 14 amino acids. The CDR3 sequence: CASSQFDRANTLHF. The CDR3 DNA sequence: TGTGCCAGCAGCCAGTTTGACAGGGCGAACACCCTCCACTTT.

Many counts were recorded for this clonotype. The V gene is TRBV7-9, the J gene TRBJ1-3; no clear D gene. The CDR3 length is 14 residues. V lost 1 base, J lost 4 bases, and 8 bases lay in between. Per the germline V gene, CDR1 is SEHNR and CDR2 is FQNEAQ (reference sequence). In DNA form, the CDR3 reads TGTGCCAGCAGCTTAGAGGCAGCAGGAAACACCATATATTTT. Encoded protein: CASSLEAAGNTIYF.

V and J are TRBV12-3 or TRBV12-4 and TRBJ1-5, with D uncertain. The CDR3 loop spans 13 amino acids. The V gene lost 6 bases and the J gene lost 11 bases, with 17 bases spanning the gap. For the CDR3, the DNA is TGTGCCAGCAGCCCCTCGACACCCTCGACCCAGCATTTT. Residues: CASSPSTPSTQHF.

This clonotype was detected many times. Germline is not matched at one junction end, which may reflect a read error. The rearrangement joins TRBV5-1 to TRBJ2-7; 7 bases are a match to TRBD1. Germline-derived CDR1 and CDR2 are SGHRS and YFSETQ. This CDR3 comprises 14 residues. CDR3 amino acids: CASSLGDRPYEQYF. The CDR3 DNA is TGTGCCAGCAGCTTAGGGGACAGACCCTACGAGCAGTACTTC. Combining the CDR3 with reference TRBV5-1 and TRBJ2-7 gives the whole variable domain KAGVTQTPRYLIKTRGQQVTLSCSPISGHRSVSWYQQTPGQGLQFLFEYFSETQRNKGNFPGRFSGRQFSNSRSEMNVSTLELGDSALYLCASSLGDRPYEQYFGPGTRLTVT.

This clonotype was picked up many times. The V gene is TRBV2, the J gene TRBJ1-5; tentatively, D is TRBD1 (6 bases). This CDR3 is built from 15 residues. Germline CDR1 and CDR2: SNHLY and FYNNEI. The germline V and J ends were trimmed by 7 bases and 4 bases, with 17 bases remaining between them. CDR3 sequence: CASTPGSGTNQPQHF. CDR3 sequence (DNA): TGTGCCAGCACTCCCGGGTCAGGGACAAATCAGCCCCAGCATTTT.

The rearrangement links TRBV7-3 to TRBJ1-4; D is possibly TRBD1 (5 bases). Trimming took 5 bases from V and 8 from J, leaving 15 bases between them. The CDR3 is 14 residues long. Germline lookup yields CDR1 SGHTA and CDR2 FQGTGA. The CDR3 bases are TGTGCCAGCAGCCTCCAGGGAACAGTAGAAAAACTGTTTTTT. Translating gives CASSLQGTVEKLFF. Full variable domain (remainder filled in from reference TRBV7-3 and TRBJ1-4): GAGVSQTPSNKVTEKGKYVELRCDPISGHTALYWYRQSLGQGPEFLIYFQGTGAADDSGLPNDRFFAVRPEGSVSTLKIQRTERGDSAVYLCASSLQGTVEKLFFGSGTQLSVL.

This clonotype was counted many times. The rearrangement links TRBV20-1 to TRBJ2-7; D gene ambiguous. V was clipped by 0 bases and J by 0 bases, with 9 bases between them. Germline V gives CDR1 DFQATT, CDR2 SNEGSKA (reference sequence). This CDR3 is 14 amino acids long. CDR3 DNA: TGCAGTGCTAGAGATCCCAGGAGCTCCTACGAGCAGTACTTC. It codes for CSARDPRSSYEQYF.

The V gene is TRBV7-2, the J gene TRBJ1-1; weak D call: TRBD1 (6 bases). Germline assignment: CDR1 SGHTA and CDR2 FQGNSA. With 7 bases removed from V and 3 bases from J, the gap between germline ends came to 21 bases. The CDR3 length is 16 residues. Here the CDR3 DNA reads TGTGCCAGCACCCCCCTCGGAGGGGGGAGCGACACTGAAGCTTTCTTT. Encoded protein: CASTPLGGGSDTEAFF.

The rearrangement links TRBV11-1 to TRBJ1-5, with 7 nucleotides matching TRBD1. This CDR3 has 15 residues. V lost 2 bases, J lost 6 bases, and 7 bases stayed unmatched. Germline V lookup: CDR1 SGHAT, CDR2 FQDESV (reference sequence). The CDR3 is CASSLSQGVGQPQHF. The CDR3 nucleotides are TGTGCCAGCAGCTTAAGTCAGGGGGTGGGTCAGCCCCAGCATTTT.

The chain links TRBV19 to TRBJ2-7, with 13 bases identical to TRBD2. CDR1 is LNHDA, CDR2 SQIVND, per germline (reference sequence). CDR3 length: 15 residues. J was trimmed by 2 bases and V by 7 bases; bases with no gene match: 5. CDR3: CASNGLAGVAYEQYF. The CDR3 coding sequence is TGTGCCAGTAACGGACTAGCGGGAGTCGCCTACGAGCAGTACTTC. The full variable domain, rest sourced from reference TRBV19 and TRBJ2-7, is DGGITQSPKYLFRKEGQNVTLSCEQNLNHDAMYWYRQDPGQGLRLIYYSQIVNDFQKGDIAEGYSVSREKKESFPLTVTSAQKNPTAFYLCASNGLAGVAYEQYFGPGTRLTVT.

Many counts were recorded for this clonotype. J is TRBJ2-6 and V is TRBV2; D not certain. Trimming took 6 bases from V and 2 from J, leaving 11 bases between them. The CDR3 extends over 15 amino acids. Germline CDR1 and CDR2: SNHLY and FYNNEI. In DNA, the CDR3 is TGTGCCAGCAGCCAGAAGTGGACTGGGGCCAACGTCCTGACTTTC. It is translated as CASSQKWTGANVLTF.

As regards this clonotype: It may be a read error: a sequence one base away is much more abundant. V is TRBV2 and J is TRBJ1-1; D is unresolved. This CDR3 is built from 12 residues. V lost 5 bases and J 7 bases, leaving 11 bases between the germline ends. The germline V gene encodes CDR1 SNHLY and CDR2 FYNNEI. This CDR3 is CASSFARVEAFF. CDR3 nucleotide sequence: TGTGCCAGCAGTTTTGCGAGGGTTGAAGCTTTCTTT.

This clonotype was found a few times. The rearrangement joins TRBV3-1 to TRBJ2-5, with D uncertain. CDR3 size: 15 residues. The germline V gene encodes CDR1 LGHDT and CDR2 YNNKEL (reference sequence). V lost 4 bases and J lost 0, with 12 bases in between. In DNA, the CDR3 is TGTGCCAGCAGCCTATCGACCTCGTACCAAGAGACCCAGTACTTC. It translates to CASSLSTSYQETQYF.

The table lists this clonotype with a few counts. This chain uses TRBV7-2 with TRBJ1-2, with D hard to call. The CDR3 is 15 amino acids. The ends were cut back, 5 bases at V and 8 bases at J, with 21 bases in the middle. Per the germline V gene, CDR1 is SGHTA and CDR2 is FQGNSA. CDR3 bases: TGTGCCAGCAGCCCACCGCGTCTAGGGTCGTCGGGCTACACCTTC. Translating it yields CASSPPRLGSSGYTF.

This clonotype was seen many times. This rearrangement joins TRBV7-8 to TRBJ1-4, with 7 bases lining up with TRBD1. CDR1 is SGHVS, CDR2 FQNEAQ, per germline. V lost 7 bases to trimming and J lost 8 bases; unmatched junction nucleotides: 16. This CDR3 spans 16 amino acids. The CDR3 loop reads CASTPYRAGGYEKLFF. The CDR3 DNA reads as TGTGCCAGCACTCCATACCGGGCAGGGGGTTACGAAAAACTGTTTTTT.

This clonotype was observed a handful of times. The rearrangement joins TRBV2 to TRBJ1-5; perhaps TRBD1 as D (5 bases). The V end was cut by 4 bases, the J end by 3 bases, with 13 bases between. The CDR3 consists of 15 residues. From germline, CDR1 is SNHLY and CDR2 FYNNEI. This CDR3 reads CASSADRGPNQPQHF. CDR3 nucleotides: TGTGCCAGCAGTGCAGACAGAGGGCCCAATCAGCCCCAGCATTTT.

CDR3 amino acids: CASSELRVGVTEAFF. CDR3 DNA sequence: TGTGCCAGCAGTGAACTCAGGGTGGGGGTCACTGAAGCTTTCTTT. V and J are TRBV6-5 and TRBJ1-1; D is perhaps TRBD1 (5 bases). This CDR3 is 15 amino acids long. Germline V lookup: CDR1 MNHEY, CDR2 SVGAGI. V was trimmed by 5 bases and J by 4 bases, leaving 17 bases between them.

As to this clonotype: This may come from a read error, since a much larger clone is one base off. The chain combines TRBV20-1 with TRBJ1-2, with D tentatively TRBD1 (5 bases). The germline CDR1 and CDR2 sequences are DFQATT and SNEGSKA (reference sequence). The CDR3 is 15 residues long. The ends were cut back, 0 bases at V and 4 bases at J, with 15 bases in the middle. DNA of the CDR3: TGCAGTGCTAGAGAAGTCTTCCAGGACACCTATGGCTACACCTTC. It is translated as CSAREVFQDTYGYTF.

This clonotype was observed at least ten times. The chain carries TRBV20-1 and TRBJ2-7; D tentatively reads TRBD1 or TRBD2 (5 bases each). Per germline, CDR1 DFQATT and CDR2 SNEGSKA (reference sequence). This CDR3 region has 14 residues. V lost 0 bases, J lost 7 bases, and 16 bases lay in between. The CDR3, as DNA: TGCAGTGCTAGAGAAAGTTCCGGGGCTGGGGAGCAGTACTTC. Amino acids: CSARESSGAGEQYF.

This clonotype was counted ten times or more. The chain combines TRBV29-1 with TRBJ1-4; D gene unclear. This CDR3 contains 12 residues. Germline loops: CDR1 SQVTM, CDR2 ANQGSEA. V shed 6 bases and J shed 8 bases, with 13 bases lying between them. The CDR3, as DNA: TGCAGCGTAGCCGCCATTGGAGAAAAACTGTTTTTT. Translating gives CSVAAIGEKLFF.

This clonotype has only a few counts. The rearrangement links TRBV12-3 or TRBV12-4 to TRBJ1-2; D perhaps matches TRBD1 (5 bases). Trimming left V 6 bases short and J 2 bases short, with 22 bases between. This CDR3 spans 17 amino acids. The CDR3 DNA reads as TGTGCCAGCAGGTCTTCCGGTAGACAGAGCGAAAACTATGGCTACACCTTC. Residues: CASRSSGRQSENYGYTF.

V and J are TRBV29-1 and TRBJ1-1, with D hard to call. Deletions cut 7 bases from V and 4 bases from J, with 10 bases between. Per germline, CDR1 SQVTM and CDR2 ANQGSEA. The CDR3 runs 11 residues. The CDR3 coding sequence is TGCAGCGCTGAGCGGGGCACTGAAGCTTTCTTT. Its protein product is CSAERGTEAFF. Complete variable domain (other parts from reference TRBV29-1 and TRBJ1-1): SAVISQKPSRDICQRGTSLTIQCQVDSQVTMMFWYRQQPGQSLTLIATANQGSEATYESGFVIDKFPISRPNLTFSTLTVSNMSPEDSSIYLCSAERGTEAFFGQGTRLTVV.

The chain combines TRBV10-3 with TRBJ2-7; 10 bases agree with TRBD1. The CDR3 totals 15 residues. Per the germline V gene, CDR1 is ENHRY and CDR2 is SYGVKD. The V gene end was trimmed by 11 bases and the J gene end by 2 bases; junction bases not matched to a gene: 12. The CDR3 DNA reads TGTGCCTCCTCGAGGACAGGGGGAGTACCCTACGAGCAGTACTTC. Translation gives CASSRTGGVPYEQYF.

Here the CDR3 reads CASSRQKKKLFF. The CDR3 bases are TGTGCCAGCAGCCGTCAGAAGAAAAAACTGTTTTTT. This rearrangement joins TRBV7-9 to TRBJ1-4; D not resolved. CDR3 size: 12 residues. The V end lost 5 bases, the J end lost 9 bases, and 10 bases lay between the germline ends. Germline V gives CDR1 SEHNR, CDR2 FQNEAQ (reference sequence). Drawing the rest from reference TRBV7-9 and TRBJ1-4, the complete variable domain is DTGVSQNPRHKITKRGQNVTFRCDPISEHNRLYWYRQTLGQGPEFLTYFQNEAQLEKSRLLSDRFSAERPKGSFSTLEIQRTEQGDSAMYLCASSRQKKKLFFGSGTQLSVL.

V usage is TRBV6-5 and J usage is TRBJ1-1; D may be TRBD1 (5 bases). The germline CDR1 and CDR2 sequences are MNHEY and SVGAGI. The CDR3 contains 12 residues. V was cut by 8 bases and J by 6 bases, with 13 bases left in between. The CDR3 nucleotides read TGTGCCAGCCTCGGGGCAGGCGCTGAAGCTTTCTTT. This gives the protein CASLGAGAEAFF.